This TCR beta chain derives from a study of response to subunit inactivated influenza vaccine. The CDR3 runs to 13 residues. The V gene lost 10 bases and the J gene lost 0 bases, with 13 bases spanning the gap. Germline assignment: CDR1 LNHDA and CDR2 SQIVND (reference sequence). TCRdb analysed the RT-PCR reads with MiXCR anew, one entry per CDR3 protein. This table holds around 480,000 distinct CDR3 sequences, roughly 9.8% found once. Turning to this clonotype: As yet, its antigen is unknown.

Study conclusions and caveats: Researchers suggested that each seasonal influenza vaccination recruits few new T cells.

Material: PBMCs from blood, obtained 45 days after vaccination. The TCR comes from a man in his fifties who received an inactivated influenza vaccine. The chain uses TRBV19 and TRBJ2-7, with D unclear. The CDR3, as DNA: TGTGCCACCAACCCCGGCAGCTCCTACGAGCAGTACTTC. This gives the protein CATNPGSSYEQYF.